This T cell receptor (beta chain) was recorded in a study of cytomegalovirus exposure and HLA in healthy donors. The PCR was carried out with 60 Vbeta primers and 13 Jbeta primers. The protocol was immunoSEQ multiplex PCR, while the TCRdb copy is restricted to in-frame clones and leaves out a portion. The sample consists of 110,000 to 150,000 clones, roughly 85% of them appearing once. This clone showed up many times. The sample was PBMCs. The source is a male donor in good health and CMV-seronegative.

The CDR3 bases are TGTGCCAGCAGTGAGCGAGGACTAGCGGGAATCTCCTACAATGAGCAGTTCTTC. Amino acid sequence: CASSERGLAGISYNEQFF. The rearrangement links TRBV25-1 to TRBJ2-1, with 12 nucleotides matching TRBD2. After removal of 3 bases from V and 0 bases from J, the junction contained 6 bases not matched to a gene. Looked up from germline, CDR1 is MGHDK and CDR2 is SYGVNS. This CDR3 has 18 residues.